The clone carrying this T cell receptor beta chain was seen a single time. This entry comes from a study of blood T cell repertoires in COVID-19. Turning to the study itself: The origin of the acute and convalescent COVID-19 samples was the United States, Italy and Spain. The cDNA or gDNA used as material had been derived from T cells, B-cell-depleted T cells, or PBMCs.

In the original processing: Reference gene primer amplification in the assay estimated nucleated cell counts. TCRdb keeps only in-frame clones here, not all; method: immunoSEQ multiplex PCR. Clone size and the V and J calls come from that table; the DNA yielded D and trimming. The sample yields 150,000 or so clones, 70% to 90% seen once. The V gene end was trimmed by 1 base and the J gene end by 7 bases; junction bases not matched to a gene: 9. Germline V gene sequence: CDR1 MDHEN, CDR2 SYDVKM. This CDR3 contains 16 residues. This chain connects TRBV28 to TRBJ2-5; the match to TRBD2 covers 10 bases. The sequenced sample consisted of peripheral blood. The TCR was taken from a man in his forties who had recovered from COVID-19. The CDR3 DNA reads as TGTGCCAGCAGTTTATCCTCTAGCGGGAGTGGGTGGACCCAGTACTTC. Its protein is CASSLSSSGSGWTQYF.